One and the same sample provided the 13 T cell receptor beta chains below, sequenced in a study of cytotoxic CD8 clonotypes in ibrutinib-treated CLL. Repertoires were generated with immunoSEQ multiplex PCR, while TCRdb's copy carries only in-frame clones and drops some. Of fewer than 400,000 clones listed, approximately 67% are singletons. This material consisted of PBMCs, taken after 36 months of ibrutinib treatment. These receptors originate from a human donor with chronic lymphocytic leukemia.

The table lists this clone with many counts. The J gene is TRBJ1-5, the V gene TRBV18; no definite D call. Trimming removed 3 bases at V and 4 bases at J, with 7 bases between. CDR3 length: 13 amino acids. Germline V gene lookup returns CDR1 KGHSH and CDR2 LQKENI. The CDR3, as DNA: TGTGCCAGCTCACCGATGGGGAATCAGCCCCAGCATTTT. As protein: CASSPMGNQPQHF.

The chain joins TRBV4-1 to TRBJ1-5; D possibly corresponds to TRBD1 (5 bases). Trimming pared 2 bases from V and 0 bases from J, leaving 14 bases between. The CDR3 is 17 amino acids. Germline CDR1 MGHRA, CDR2 YSYEKL. CDR3 loop: CASSQIVGVLSNQPQHF. Written as DNA, the CDR3 is TGCGCCAGCAGCCAAATCGTGGGGGTTCTTAGCAATCAGCCCCAGCATTTT.

V gene TRBV27 combines with J gene TRBJ2-5, with D unresolved. The CDR3 runs 14 residues. Per germline, CDR1 MNHEY and CDR2 SMNVEV (reference sequence). Trimming took 4 bases from V and 5 from J, leaving 14 bases between them. DNA of the CDR3: TGTGCCAGCAGTTCCTACCGTAGTGGGGAGACCCAGTACTTC. It specifies CASSSYRSGETQYF.

The chain has TRBV19 and TRBJ1-2; a weak D match, TRBD1 (6 bases). This CDR3 has 12 amino acids. V gave up 9 bases and J gave up 3 bases, with 11 bases separating them. Germline-derived CDR1 and CDR2 are LNHDA and SQIVND (reference sequence). The DNA of the CDR3 is TGTGCCAGCAGGGGATTAGACTATGGCTACACCTTC. Translating gives CASRGLDYGYTF.

CDR3 protein: CASSTYGPFNEQFF. DNA for the CDR3: TGCGCCAGCAGCACATACGGGCCATTTAATGAGCAGTTCTTC. The gene calls are TRBV5-1 and TRBJ2-1; D is unresolved. The CDR3 loop spans 14 amino acids. Germline CDR1 is SGHRS and CDR2 is YFSETQ. The V gene lost 4 bases and the J gene lost 7 bases, with 15 bases spanning the gap.

The chain has TRBV29-1 and TRBJ2-7, with 14 bases identical to TRBD2. V shed 4 bases and J 0 bases; nucleotides not matched to a gene: 11. The CDR3 extends over 18 amino acids. Germline V lookup: CDR1 SQVTM, CDR2 ANQGSEA. CDR3 protein: CSVGRTGTSGGRSYEQYF. Here the CDR3 DNA reads TGCAGCGTTGGGCGGACCGGGACTAGCGGGGGCCGCTCCTACGAGCAGTACTTC.

The table lists this clone with a few counts. This chain connects TRBV5-4 to TRBJ1-2; no definite D call. V was clipped by 4 bases and J by 4 bases, with 14 bases between them. Germline CDR1 reads SGHNT; CDR2 reads YYREEE (reference sequence). This CDR3 is 14 amino acids long. The CDR3, as DNA: TGTGCCAGCAGCCCGGGATCCAGCATCTATGGCTACACCTTC. Amino acid sequence: CASSPGSSIYGYTF.

The J gene is TRBJ2-7, the V gene TRBV10-1, with D possibly matching TRBD2 (7 bases). The germline V gene has CDR1 WNHNN and CDR2 SYGVQD (reference sequence). Trimming cost V 5 bases and J 2 bases, with 13 bases left between them. This CDR3 is built from 14 residues. The CDR3 bases are TGCGCCAGCAGTCCCGGGGGGCTCCCCTACGAGCAGTACTTC. Amino acids: CASSPGGLPYEQYF.

The V and J genes are TRBV4-1 and TRBJ2-2, with a weak D call TRBD2 (6 bases). V was clipped by 1 base and J by 2 bases, with 14 bases between them. CDR3 length: 17 residues. In germline, CDR1 is MGHRA, CDR2 YSYEKL. The CDR3 nucleotides read TGCGCCAGCAGCCAAGGACGGGTCGGGACTAACACCGGGGAGCTGTTTTTT. Translating gives CASSQGRVGTNTGELFF.

The chain links TRBV7-2 to TRBJ2-2, with no clear D. Germline V lookup: CDR1 SGHTA, CDR2 FQGNSA. V dropped 1 base and J dropped 0 bases, with 9 bases sitting between them. The CDR3 has 16 amino acids. CDR3 sequence (DNA): TGTGCCAGCAGCTTAGTGATGTACTCGAACACCGGGGAGCTGTTTTTT. Its protein product is CASSLVMYSNTGELFF.

This clone has more than one count but fewer than ten. The gene calls are TRBV6-6 and TRBJ1-6; D may be TRBD1 (5 bases). CDR3 length equals 14 residues. Trimming cost V 6 bases and J 6 bases, with 12 bases left between them. Germline assignment: CDR1 MNHNY and CDR2 SVGAGI (reference sequence). The CDR3 region has the DNA TGTGCCAGCAGATCGACAGCCTCTAATTCACCCCTCCACTTT. This gives the protein CASRSTASNSPLHF.

The V and J genes are TRBV18 and TRBJ2-7, with 9 bases lining up with TRBD1. Germline V CDR1 and CDR2: KGHSH, LQKENI. This CDR3 is built from 14 residues. The V and J ends lost 2 bases and 6 bases, in that order; junction bases with no gene match: 5. The CDR3 DNA reads as TGTGCCAGCTCACCAGGAGGGACAGGGTTCGAGCAGTACTTC. It yields the protein CASSPGGTGFEQYF.

The chain carries TRBV28 and TRBJ2-2, with 9 nucleotides matching TRBD2. Germline V lookup: CDR1 MDHEN, CDR2 SYDVKM. This CDR3 is 16 amino acids long. V trimming: 7 bases; J trimming: 4 bases; junction bases outside the gene matches: 10. The CDR3 loop is CASTDAGGPRTGELFF. In nucleotides, the CDR3 is TGTGCCAGCACAGATGCGGGAGGGCCTCGCACCGGGGAGCTGTTTTTT.